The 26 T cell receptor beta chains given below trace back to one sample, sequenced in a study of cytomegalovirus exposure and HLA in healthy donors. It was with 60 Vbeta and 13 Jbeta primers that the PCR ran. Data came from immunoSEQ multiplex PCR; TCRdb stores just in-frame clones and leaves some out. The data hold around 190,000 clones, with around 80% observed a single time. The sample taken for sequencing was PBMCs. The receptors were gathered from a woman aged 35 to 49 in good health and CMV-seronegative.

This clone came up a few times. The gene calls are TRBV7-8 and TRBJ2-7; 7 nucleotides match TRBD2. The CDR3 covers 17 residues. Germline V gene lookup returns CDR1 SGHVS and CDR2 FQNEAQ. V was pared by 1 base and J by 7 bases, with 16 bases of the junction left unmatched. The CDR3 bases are TGTGCCAGCAGCTTAGATAGGGGACGGGAGGTTTCGGGTGAGCAGTACTTC. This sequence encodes CASSLDRGREVSGEQYF.

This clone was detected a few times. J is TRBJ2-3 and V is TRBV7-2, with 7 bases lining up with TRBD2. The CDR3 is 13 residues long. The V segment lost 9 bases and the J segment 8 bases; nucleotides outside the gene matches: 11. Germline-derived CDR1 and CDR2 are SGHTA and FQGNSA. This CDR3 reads CARGDYAAGTQYF. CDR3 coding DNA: TGTGCCAGGGGGGACTATGCTGCGGGTACGCAGTATTTT.

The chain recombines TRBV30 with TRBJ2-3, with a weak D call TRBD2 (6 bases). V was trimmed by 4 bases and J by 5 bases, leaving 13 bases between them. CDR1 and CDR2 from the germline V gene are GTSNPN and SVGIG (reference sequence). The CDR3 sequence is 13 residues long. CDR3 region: CAWNGGEGDTQYF. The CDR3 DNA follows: TGTGCCTGGAACGGGGGAGAGGGAGATACGCAGTATTTT. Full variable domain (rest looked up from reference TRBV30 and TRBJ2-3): SQTIHQWPATLVQPVGSPLSLECTVEGTSNPNLYWYRQAAGRGLQLLFYSVGIGQISSEVPQNLSASRPQDRQFILSSKKLLLSDSGFYLCAWNGGEGDTQYFGPGTRLTVL.

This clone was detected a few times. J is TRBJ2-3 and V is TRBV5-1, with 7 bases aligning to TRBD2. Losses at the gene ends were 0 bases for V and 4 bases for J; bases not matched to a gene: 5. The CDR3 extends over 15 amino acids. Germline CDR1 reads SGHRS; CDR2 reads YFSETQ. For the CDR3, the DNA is TGCGCCAGCAGCTTGGTGGGGAGGGATCCAGATACGCAGTATTTT. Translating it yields CASSLVGRDPDTQYF.

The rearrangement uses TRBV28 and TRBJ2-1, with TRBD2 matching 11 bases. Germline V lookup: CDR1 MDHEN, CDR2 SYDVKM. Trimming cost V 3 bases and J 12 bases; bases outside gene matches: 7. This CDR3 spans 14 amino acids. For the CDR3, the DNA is TGTGCCAGCAGTTTTCCCGGACTAGCGGGTTGGCAGTTCTTC. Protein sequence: CASSFPGLAGWQFF.

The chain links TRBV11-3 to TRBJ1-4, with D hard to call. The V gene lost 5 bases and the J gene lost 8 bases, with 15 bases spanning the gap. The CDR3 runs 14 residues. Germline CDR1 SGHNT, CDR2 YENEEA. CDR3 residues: CASSRTQLTEKLFF. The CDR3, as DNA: TGTGCCAGCAGCCGGACTCAATTGACGGAAAAACTGTTTTTT.

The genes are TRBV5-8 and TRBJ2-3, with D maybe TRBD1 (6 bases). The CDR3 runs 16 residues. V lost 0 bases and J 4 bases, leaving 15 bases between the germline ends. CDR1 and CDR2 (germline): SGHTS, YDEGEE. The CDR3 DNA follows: TGTGCCAGCAGCTTGGGGACAGTTAGGCGAGCAGATACGCAGTATTTT. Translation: CASSLGTVRRADTQYF.

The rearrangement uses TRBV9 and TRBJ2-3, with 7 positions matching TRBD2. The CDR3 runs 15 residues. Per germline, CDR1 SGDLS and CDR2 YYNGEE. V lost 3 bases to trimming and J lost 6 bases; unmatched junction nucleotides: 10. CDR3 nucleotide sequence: TGTGCCAGCAGCGAAGCGGGCGGGGGTCGGGATACGCAGTATTTT. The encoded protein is CASSEAGGGRDTQYF.

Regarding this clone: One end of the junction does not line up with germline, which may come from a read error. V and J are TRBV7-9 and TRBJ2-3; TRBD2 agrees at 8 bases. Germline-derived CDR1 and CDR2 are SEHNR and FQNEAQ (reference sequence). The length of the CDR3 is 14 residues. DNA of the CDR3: TGTTCCAGCAGCTTGAGCGGGAGTACAGATACGCAGTATTTT. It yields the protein CSSSLSGSTDTQYF.

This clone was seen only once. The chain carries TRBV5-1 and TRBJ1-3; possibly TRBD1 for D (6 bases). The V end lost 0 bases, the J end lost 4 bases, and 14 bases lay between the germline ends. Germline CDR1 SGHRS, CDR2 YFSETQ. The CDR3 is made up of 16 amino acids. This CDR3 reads CASSLGSGEGGNTIYF. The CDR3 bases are TGCGCCAGCAGCTTGGGGTCAGGGGAAGGCGGAAACACCATATATTTT.

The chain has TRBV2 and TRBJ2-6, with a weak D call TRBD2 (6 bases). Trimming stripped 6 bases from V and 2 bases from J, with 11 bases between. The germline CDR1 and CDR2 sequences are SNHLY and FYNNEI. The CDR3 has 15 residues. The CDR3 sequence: CASRPPGAGANVLTF. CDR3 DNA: TGTGCCAGCAGGCCCCCGGGGGCTGGGGCCAACGTCCTGACTTTC.

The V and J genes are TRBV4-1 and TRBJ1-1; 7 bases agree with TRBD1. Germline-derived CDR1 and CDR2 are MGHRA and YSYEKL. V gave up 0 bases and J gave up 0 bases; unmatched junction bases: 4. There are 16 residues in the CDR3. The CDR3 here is CASSQEGGQLNTEAFF. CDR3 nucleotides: TGCGCCAGCAGCCAAGAGGGGGGACAGTTGAACACTGAAGCTTTCTTT.

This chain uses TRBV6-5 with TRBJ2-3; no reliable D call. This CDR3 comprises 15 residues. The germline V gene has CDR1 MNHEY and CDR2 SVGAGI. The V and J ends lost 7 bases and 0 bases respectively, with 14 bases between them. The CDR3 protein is CASMSPGGSTDTQYF. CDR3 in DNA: TGTGCCAGCATGTCTCCTGGCGGAAGCACAGATACGCAGTATTTT.

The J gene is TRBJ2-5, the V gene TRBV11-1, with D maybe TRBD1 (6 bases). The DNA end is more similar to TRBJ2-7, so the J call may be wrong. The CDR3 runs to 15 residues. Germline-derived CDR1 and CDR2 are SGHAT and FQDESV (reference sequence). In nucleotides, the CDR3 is TGTGCCAGCAGCCTTGACCCAGGGGACAACTACGAGCAGTACTTC. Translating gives CASSLDPGDNYEQYF.

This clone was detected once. The CDR3 nucleotides are TGTGCCAGCAGCTTGCCGGGGGTGGGGGAGACCCAGTACTTC. Its translation: CASSLPGVGETQYF. The gene calls are TRBV5-5 and TRBJ2-5, with D maybe TRBD2 (6 bases). The V end was cut by 1 base, the J end by 5 bases, with 12 bases between. The CDR3 covers 14 residues. The germline V gene has CDR1 SGHKS and CDR2 YYEKEE (reference sequence).

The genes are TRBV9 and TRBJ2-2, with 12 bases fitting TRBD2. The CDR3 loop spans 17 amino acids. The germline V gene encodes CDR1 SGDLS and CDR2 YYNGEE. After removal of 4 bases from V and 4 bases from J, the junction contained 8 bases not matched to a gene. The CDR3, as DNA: TGTGCCAGCAGCACGACTAGCGGGAGCATGATCACCGGGGAGCTGTTTTTT. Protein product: CASSTTSGSMITGELFF.

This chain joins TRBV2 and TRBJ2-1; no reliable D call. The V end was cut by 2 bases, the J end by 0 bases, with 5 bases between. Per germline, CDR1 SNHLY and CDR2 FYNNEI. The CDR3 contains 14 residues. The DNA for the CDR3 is TGTGCCAGCAGTGAAAGCGCCTCCTACAATGAGCAGTTCTTC. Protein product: CASSESASYNEQFF.

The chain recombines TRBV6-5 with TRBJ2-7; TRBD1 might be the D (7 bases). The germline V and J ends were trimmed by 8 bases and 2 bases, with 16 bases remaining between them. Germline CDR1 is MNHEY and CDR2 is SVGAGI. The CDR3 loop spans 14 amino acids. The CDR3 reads CASAGQLFPYEQYF. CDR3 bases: TGTGCCAGCGCGGGACAGCTCTTCCCCTACGAGCAGTACTTC.

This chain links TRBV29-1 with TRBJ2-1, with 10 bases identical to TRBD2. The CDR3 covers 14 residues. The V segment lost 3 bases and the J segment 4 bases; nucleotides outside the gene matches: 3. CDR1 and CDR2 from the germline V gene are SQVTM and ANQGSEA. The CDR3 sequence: CSVDTSGAYNEQFF. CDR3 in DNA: TGCAGCGTTGATACTAGCGGGGCTTACAATGAGCAGTTCTTC.

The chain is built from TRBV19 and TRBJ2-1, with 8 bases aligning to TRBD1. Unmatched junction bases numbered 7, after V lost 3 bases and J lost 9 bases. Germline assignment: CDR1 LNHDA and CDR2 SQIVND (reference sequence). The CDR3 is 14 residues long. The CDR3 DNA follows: TGTGCCAGTAGTATGACAGGGGAATTTACTGAGCAGTTCTTC. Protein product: CASSMTGEFTEQFF.

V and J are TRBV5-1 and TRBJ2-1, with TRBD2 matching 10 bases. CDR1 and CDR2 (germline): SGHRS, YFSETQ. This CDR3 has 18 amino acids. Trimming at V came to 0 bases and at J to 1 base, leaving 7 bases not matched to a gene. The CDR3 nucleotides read TGCGCCAGCAGCTTGGGGCTAGCGGGAGTCGGGTCCTACAATGAGCAGTTCTTC. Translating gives CASSLGLAGVGSYNEQFF.

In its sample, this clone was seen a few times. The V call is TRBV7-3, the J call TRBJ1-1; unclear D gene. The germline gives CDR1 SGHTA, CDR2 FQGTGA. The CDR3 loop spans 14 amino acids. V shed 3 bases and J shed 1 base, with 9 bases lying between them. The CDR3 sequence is CASSLEAQNTEAFF. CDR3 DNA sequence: TGTGCCAGCAGCTTGGAGGCTCAGAACACTGAAGCTTTCTTT.

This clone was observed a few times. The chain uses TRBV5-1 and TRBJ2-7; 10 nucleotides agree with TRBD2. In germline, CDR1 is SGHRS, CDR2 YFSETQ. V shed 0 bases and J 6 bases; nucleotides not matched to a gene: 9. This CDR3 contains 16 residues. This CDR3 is CASSLAEGSGRGEQYV. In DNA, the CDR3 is TGCGCCAGCAGCTTGGCCGAGGGGAGCGGGAGGGGCGAGCAGTACGTC.

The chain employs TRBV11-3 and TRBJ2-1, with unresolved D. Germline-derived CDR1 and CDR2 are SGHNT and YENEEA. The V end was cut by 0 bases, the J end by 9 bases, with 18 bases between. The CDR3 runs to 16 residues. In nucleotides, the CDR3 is TGTGCCAGCAGCTTAGACAACCTCCTAGTAACTCCTGAGCAGTTCTTC. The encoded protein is CASSLDNLLVTPEQFF. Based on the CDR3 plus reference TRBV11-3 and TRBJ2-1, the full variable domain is EAGVVQSPRYKIIEKKQPVAFWCNPISGHNTLYWYLQNLGQGPELLIRYENEEAVDDSQLPKDRFSAERLKGVDSTLKIQPAELGDSAVYLCASSLDNLLVTPEQFFGPGTRLTVL.

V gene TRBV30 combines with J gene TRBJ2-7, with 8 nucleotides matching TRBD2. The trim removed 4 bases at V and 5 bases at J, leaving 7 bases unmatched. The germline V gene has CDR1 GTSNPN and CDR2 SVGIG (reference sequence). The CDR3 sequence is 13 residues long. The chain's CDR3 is CAWNAAGGDEQYF. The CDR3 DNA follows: TGTGCCTGGAATGCGGCGGGGGGAGACGAGCAGTACTTC.

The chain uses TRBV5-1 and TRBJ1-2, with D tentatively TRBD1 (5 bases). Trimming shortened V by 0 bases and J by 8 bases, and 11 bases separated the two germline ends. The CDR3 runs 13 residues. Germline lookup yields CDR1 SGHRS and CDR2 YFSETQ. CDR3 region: CASSLELGGGYTF. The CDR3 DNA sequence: TGCGCCAGCAGCTTGGAGCTGGGGGGAGGCTACACCTTC.